Listed here is a single T cell receptor (beta chain). Antigen specificity is unknown. These data belong to a study of shared clonotypes between healthy human individuals. Study observations and caveats: The study drew on few donors, limiting represented genetic and exposure-history diversity.

Germline CDR1 MDHEN, CDR2 SYDVKM. V was shortened by 5 bases and J by 0 bases, with 14 bases between the two germline ends. This CDR3 has 16 amino acids. CD45RO-negative CD8 cells positively selected for CCR7 made up the naive population, which excluded terminally differentiated effector memory CD45RA+ cells. Data came from immunoSEQ multiplex PCR; TCRdb stores just in-frame clones and leaves some out. The sample includes 450,000 to 700,000 clones, over 95% of them seen just once. The receptor comes from a woman aged 25 to 45 in good health. The chain combines TRBV28 with TRBJ1-3; weak D call: TRBD1 (5 bases). The sample was naive CD8+ T cells sorted from blood. The CDR3 DNA follows: TGTGCCAGCAGTACGTCCAGGGTTACCTCTGGAAACACCATATATTTT. Protein sequence: CASSTSRVTSGNTIYF.